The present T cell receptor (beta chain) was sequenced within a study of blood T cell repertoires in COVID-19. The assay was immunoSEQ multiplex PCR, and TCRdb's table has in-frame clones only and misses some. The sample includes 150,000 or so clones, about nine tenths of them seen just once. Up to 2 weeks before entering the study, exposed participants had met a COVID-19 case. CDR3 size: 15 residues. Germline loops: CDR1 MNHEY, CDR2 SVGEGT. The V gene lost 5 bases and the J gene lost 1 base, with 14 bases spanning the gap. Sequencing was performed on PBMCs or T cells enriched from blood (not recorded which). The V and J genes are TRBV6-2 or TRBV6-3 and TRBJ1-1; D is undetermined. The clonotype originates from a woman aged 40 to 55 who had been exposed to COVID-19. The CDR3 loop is CASSDNPPANTEAFF. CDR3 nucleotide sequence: TGTGCCAGCAGTGACAATCCCCCCGCGAACACTGAAGCTTTCTTT.